Listed below are T cell receptor beta chains from one sample, sequenced in a study of blood T cell repertoires in COVID-19. Method: immunoSEQ multiplex PCR; TCRdb's copy keeps in-frame clones and lacks some. The sample includes about 230,000 clones, more than 70% seen only once; the top ten take about 2.3%. Input material: PBMCs or T cells enriched from blood (not recorded which). The receptors originated from a woman aged 40 to 49 with acute COVID-19. The CDR3 runs from the conserved cysteine through the conserved F or W. The D gene is left open where the match is weak. The size of a clone is reported for some rows only, either as once, few or many, or as a class for expanded clones.

V	size	D	CDR3
TRBV19	.	.	CASSAGVAEKLFF
TRBV5-1	few	TRBD1	CASSTGQGSTDTQYF
TRBV24-1	.	TRBD2	CATSDQRGEAYNEQFF
TRBV7-8	.	TRBD1	CASSFDRGFTDPGGYTF
TRBV7-9	.	TRBD1	CASRPRTGGMVNQETQYF
TRBV3-1/TRBV3-2	.	TRBD2	CASSRTSGYNEQFF
TRBV24-1	.	TRBD1	CATSGTGGDSKETQYF
TRBV5-1	.	TRBD1	CASSLQGAFTEAFF
TRBV3-1/TRBV3-2	.	.	CASSQVTVTGNTIYF
TRBV19	.	.	CASSMTGWGTDTQYF
TRBV14	once	TRBD1	CASSQGNRGTTDTQYF
TRBV9	.	TRBD2	CASSVVAGEQFF
TRBV7-2	.	TRBD1	CASSSWDRFAHF
TRBV5-1	.	TRBD1	CASSLGDRGRSVNTEAFF
TRBV10-3	.	TRBD2	CASQDTSGQETQYF
TRBV6-6	.	TRBD1	CASSPQQGVNEKLFF
TRBV4-3	.	.	CASSRAIGVYEQYF
TRBV13	.	TRBD2	CASSSTSGGYPNEQFF
TRBV7-2	.	.	CASSLRGTQILELFF
TRBV7-9	.	.	CASSPLATSSYNEQFF
TRBV5-6	.	.	CASSLAGRGGNQPQHF
TRBV7-9	.	.	CATKGEKLFF
TRBV28	.	TRBD2	CASSPTSGRAYEQFF
TRBV11-2	.	TRBD2	CASSLRGGRNEQFF
TRBV14	.	.	CASSQGTYLSGNTIYF
TRBV19	.	TRBD1	CASSIRGGGQFF
TRBV5-1	.	.	CASSPSNKGVGETQYF
TRBV10-1	.	.	CASSRDIKETQYF
TRBV6-5	few	TRBD1	CASGLSRGTYQPQHF
TRBV30	.	TRBD1	CAWKGQQNTEAFF
TRBV12-3/TRBV12-4	.	.	CATTNRTNYGYTF
TRBV19	.	.	CASSIGGKNTEAFF
TRBV12-5	few	TRBD2	CASGRLAGVGNEQFF
TRBV2	.	.	CASSELTSNQPQHF
TRBV25-1	.	.	CASSEAGMGGYTF
TRBV9	.	TRBD1	CASSALTGGLSGANVLTF
TRBV19	few	.	CASTPEQGANYGYTF
TRBV30	once	.	CAWTFRGEGYTF
TRBV7-6	few	TRBD2	CASSLGSGGGTDTQYF
TRBV5-1	.	TRBD2	CASSYSTSGGTPSYEQYF